These 24 T cell receptor beta chains share one sample of origin, sequenced in a study of cytomegalovirus exposure and HLA in healthy donors. Vbeta (60) and Jbeta (13) primers were used in the PCR. Libraries were prepared by immunoSEQ multiplex PCR; TCRdb keeps only in-frame clonotypes and omits some of them. The table lists 90,000 to 150,000 clones, roughly three quarters of them singletons. Sequencing was performed on PBMCs. Every receptor here comes from a woman in her forties in good health and CMV-seropositive.

This sequence joins TRBV11-2 and TRBJ1-6; D is unresolved. The CDR3 runs 13 residues. The germline CDR1 and CDR2 sequences are SGHAT and FQNNGV. Trimming cost V 1 base and J 10 bases, with 8 bases left between them. The CDR3: CASSLGGYSPLHF. CDR3 DNA sequence: TGTGCCAGCAGCTTAGGAGGGTACTCACCCCTCCACTTT.

This chain connects TRBV19 to TRBJ2-5, with 13 bases aligning to TRBD2. The J segment lost 2 bases and the V segment lost 7 bases, leaving 4 bases of the junction unmatched. Germline CDR1 and CDR2: LNHDA and SQIVND (reference sequence). The CDR3 loop spans 15 amino acids. The CDR3 nucleotides read TGTGCCAGTACACGGACTAGCGGGGGTCAAGAGACCCAGTACTTC. Amino acid sequence: CASTRTSGGQETQYF. The entire variable domain, with the rest obtained from reference TRBV19 and TRBJ2-5, is as follows: DGGITQSPKYLFRKEGQNVTLSCEQNLNHDAMYWYRQDPGQGLRLIYYSQIVNDFQKGDIAEGYSVSREKKESFPLTVTSAQKNPTAFYLCASTRTSGGQETQYFGPGTRLLVL.

The chain combines TRBV11-3 with TRBJ2-1; the match to TRBD2 covers 12 bases. From germline, CDR1 is SGHNT and CDR2 YENEEA. V trimming: 1 base; J trimming: 10 bases; junction bases outside the gene matches: 8. The CDR3 is 16 residues long. The CDR3 DNA reads TGTGCCAGCAGCTTAGGGAGGGGGCTAGCGGGGGGGGAGCAGTTCTTC. Translating gives CASSLGRGLAGGEQFF.

The chain has TRBV5-1 and TRBJ2-1; the match to TRBD2 covers 9 bases. Germline-derived CDR1 and CDR2 are SGHRS and YFSETQ. The CDR3 is 16 amino acids. Trimming cost V 4 bases and J 8 bases; bases outside gene matches: 13. The CDR3 loop reads CASSPPGTSRGDEQFF. CDR3 in DNA: TGCGCCAGCAGCCCCCCCGGGACTAGCCGGGGGGATGAGCAGTTCTTC.

The V call is TRBV5-4, the J call TRBJ1-6; TRBD1 aligns across 8 bases. CDR1 is SGHNT, CDR2 YYREEE, per germline (reference sequence). The CDR3 is made up of 15 amino acids. The V gene end was trimmed by 2 bases and the J gene end by 6 bases; junction bases not matched to a gene: 4. The CDR3 spells CASSFARGRNSPLHF. The CDR3 nucleotides are TGTGCCAGCAGCTTTGCCAGGGGGCGTAATTCACCCCTCCACTTT. Variable domain in full (rest from reference TRBV5-4 and TRBJ1-6): ETGVTQSPTHLIKTRGQQVTLRCSSQSGHNTVSWYQQALGQGPQFIFQYYREEENGRGNFPPRFSGLQFPNYSSELNVNALELDDSALYLCASSFARGRNSPLHFGNGTRLTVT.

J is TRBJ2-2 and V is TRBV5-5; 8 nucleotides align to TRBD1. The germline gives CDR1 SGHKS, CDR2 YYEKEE (reference sequence). V trimming: 4 bases; J trimming: 5 bases; junction bases outside the gene matches: 10. The CDR3 totals 16 residues. The CDR3 coding sequence is TGTGCCAGCAGCAAGAGGACAGGGACGAGTACCGGGGAGCTGTTTTTT. This sequence encodes CASSKRTGTSTGELFF.

This rearrangement joins TRBV5-4 to TRBJ1-2, with D perhaps matching TRBD1 (6 bases). CDR1 is SGHNT and CDR2 is YYREEE in the germline V gene (reference sequence). V was cut by 0 bases and J by 7 bases, with 13 bases left in between. The CDR3 sequence is 14 residues long. As DNA, the CDR3 is TGTGCCAGCAGCTTGGGACAGGTCGAGGGTGGCTACACCTTC. Protein sequence: CASSLGQVEGGYTF.

This chain joins TRBV4-1 and TRBJ1-1, with 8 bases identical to TRBD1. Trimming cost V 2 bases and J 5 bases; bases outside gene matches: 4. This CDR3 contains 14 residues. Germline assignment: CDR1 MGHRA and CDR2 YSYEKL. CDR3 sequence reads: CASSQPTGGTEAFF. The CDR3 bases are TGCGCCAGCAGCCAACCCACAGGGGGAACTGAAGCTTTCTTT.

The rearrangement joins TRBV6-1 to TRBJ1-2; TRBD1 matches 7 bases. Germline trimming cut 6 bases from V and 6 bases from J; bases unmatched to any gene: 13. CDR3 length: 15 amino acids. Germline loops: CDR1 MNHNS, CDR2 SASEGT. The CDR3 DNA follows: TGTGCCAGCAGCGATTCCGGGACAGACTCCGATGGCTACACCTTC. Its translation: CASSDSGTDSDGYTF.

As regards this clone: Germline and junction disagree at one end, which may indicate a read error. The chain uses TRBV7-9 and TRBJ1-2, with TRBD1 matching over 8 bases. The CDR3 is made up of 14 amino acids. From germline, CDR1 is SEHNR and CDR2 FQNEAQ (reference sequence). CDR3 coding DNA: TGTTCCAGCAGCCCGATGGACAGGGAGGGTGGCTACACCTTC. Its protein product is CSSSPMDREGGYTF.

This chain joins TRBV4-2 and TRBJ1-1, with D hard to call. CDR1 and CDR2 (germline): LGHNA, YNFKEQ. The CDR3 totals 15 residues. Trimming shortened V by 1 base and J by 0 bases, and 9 bases separated the two germline ends. The chain's CDR3 is CASSQGHTMNTEAFF. The CDR3 region has the DNA TGTGCCAGCAGCCAAGGGCACACCATGAACACTGAAGCTTTCTTT.

This clone has just one count. V gene TRBV7-3 combines with J gene TRBJ2-3, with TRBD2 matching 11 bases. The CDR3 length is 15 residues. Germline lookup yields CDR1 SGHTA and CDR2 FQGTGA. After removal of 3 bases from V and 5 bases from J, the junction contained 4 bases not matched to a gene. CDR3 DNA sequence: TGTGCCAGCAGCTTGCGACTAGCGGGGCTAGATACGCAGTATTTT. As protein: CASSLRLAGLDTQYF. The variable domain in full, with the rest retrieved from reference TRBV7-3 and TRBJ2-3, is GAGVSQTPSNKVTEKGKYVELRCDPISGHTALYWYRQSLGQGPEFLIYFQGTGAADDSGLPNDRFFAVRPEGSVSTLKIQRTERGDSAVYLCASSLRLAGLDTQYFGPGTRLTVL.

The chain couples TRBV5-1 to TRBJ1-1; D remains unclear. The V gene lost 4 bases and the J gene lost 6 bases, with 10 bases spanning the gap. Germline CDR1 and CDR2: SGHRS and YFSETQ. The CDR3 has 12 amino acids. Here the CDR3 reads CASSPAGAEAFF. CDR3 bases: TGCGCCAGCAGCCCCGCGGGCGCTGAAGCTTTCTTT.

This clone appeared a few times. The chain employs TRBV5-1 and TRBJ2-7; TRBD1 agrees at 10 bases. V trimming: 0 bases; J trimming: 5 bases; junction bases outside the gene matches: 2. CDR1 is SGHRS, CDR2 YFSETQ, per germline. This CDR3 is built from 14 residues. The CDR3 nucleotides read TGCGCCAGCAGCTTGGGGGACAGGGGCCACGAGCAGTACTTC. Translating it yields CASSLGDRGHEQYF.

The chain uses TRBV30 and TRBJ1-4; the D gene is possibly TRBD1 (5 bases). Deletions cut 5 bases from V and 3 bases from J, with 10 bases between. Germline CDR1 is GTSNPN and CDR2 is SVGIG (reference sequence). The CDR3 consists of 13 residues. This CDR3 reads CAWSRGSNEKLFF. In nucleotides, the CDR3 is TGTGCCTGGTCCCGGGGGTCTAATGAAAAACTGTTTTTT.

This clone was detected a few times. The chain carries TRBV4-2 and TRBJ2-5, with D perhaps TRBD1 (6 bases). The CDR3 runs 14 residues. Looked up from germline, CDR1 is LGHNA and CDR2 is YNFKEQ. Trimming cost V 1 base and J 1 base, with 7 bases left between them. The CDR3 here is CASSQGGPQETQYF. The CDR3, as DNA: TGTGCCAGCAGCCAAGGGGGGCCCCAAGAGACCCAGTACTTC.

The V call is TRBV9, the J call TRBJ2-2; maybe TRBD2 (7 bases). Looked up from germline, CDR1 is SGDLS and CDR2 is YYNGEE. The length of the CDR3 is 20 residues. V was cut by 0 bases and J by 5 bases, with 26 bases left in between. The chain's CDR3 is CASSVGFAGARSSGTGELFF. Here the CDR3 DNA reads TGTGCCAGCAGCGTAGGATTTGCGGGGGCGCGATCCTCAGGGACCGGGGAGCTGTTTTTT. The complete variable domain, with remaining parts taken from reference TRBV9 and TRBJ2-2, reads DSGVTQTPKHLITATGQRVTLRCSPRSGDLSVYWYQQSLDQGLQFLIQYYNGEERAKGNILERFSAQQFPDLHSELNLSSLELGDSALYFCASSVGFAGARSSGTGELFFGEGSRLTVL.

V usage is TRBV29-1 and J usage is TRBJ1-5; 8 bases match TRBD1. J was trimmed by 8 bases and V by 7 bases; bases with no gene match: 7. CDR1 is SQVTM, CDR2 ANQGSEA, per germline. This CDR3 is 12 amino acids long. The CDR3 loop reads CSAGQGVEPQHF. CDR3 DNA: TGCAGCGCCGGACAGGGAGTGGAGCCCCAGCATTTT.

This clone came up once. V usage is TRBV20-1 and J usage is TRBJ2-7, with D unresolved. The CDR3 loop spans 11 amino acids. V was shortened by 1 base and J by 5 bases, with 6 bases between the two germline ends. CDR1 DFQATT and CDR2 SNEGSKA come from the germline V gene (reference sequence). CDR3 DNA sequence: TGCAGTGCTAGAGTACGAGACGAGCAGTACTTC. This gives the protein CSARVRDEQYF.

The chain uses TRBV11-3 and TRBJ2-3; D is unresolved. From germline, CDR1 is SGHNT and CDR2 YENEEA. The CDR3 length is 15 residues. The V gene lost 0 bases and the J gene lost 2 bases, with 9 bases spanning the gap. The CDR3 is CASSLEGRSTDTQYF. CDR3 coding DNA: TGTGCCAGCAGCTTAGAGGGCAGGTCCACAGATACGCAGTATTTT.

This chain connects TRBV7-9 to TRBJ1-1; weak D call: TRBD1 (5 bases). This CDR3 region has 14 residues. CDR1 SEHNR and CDR2 FQNEAQ come from the germline V gene (reference sequence). V dropped 0 bases and J dropped 1 base, with 6 bases sitting between them. The CDR3 nucleotides are TGTGCCAGCAGCTTAGCGGGGGGGAACACTGAAGCTTTCTTT. This codes for CASSLAGGNTEAFF.

The chain's CDR3 is CASSLRAGTLRTGELFF. The CDR3 coding sequence is TGCGCCAGCAGCTTGAGGGCCGGGACTTTAAGGACCGGGGAGCTGTTTTTT. The chain couples TRBV5-1 to TRBJ2-2, with a tentative D call TRBD2 (6 bases). CDR1 is SGHRS and CDR2 is YFSETQ in the germline V gene. The CDR3 covers 17 residues. The ends were cut back, 1 base at V and 5 bases at J, with 18 bases in the middle.

Only a few counts were recorded for this clone. The chain carries TRBV30 and TRBJ2-3; 8 positions agree with TRBD2. The CDR3 consists of 14 residues. V lost 0 bases and J lost 4; bases outside the gene matches: 3. Germline V gives CDR1 GTSNPN, CDR2 SVGIG (reference sequence). CDR3 protein: CAWSVPGGSDTQYF. In nucleotides, the CDR3 is TGTGCCTGGAGTGTACCGGGGGGGTCAGATACGCAGTATTTT.

This sequence joins TRBV9 and TRBJ2-2; D may be TRBD1 (5 bases). Germline assignment: CDR1 SGDLS and CDR2 YYNGEE. This CDR3 comprises 14 residues. V shed 5 bases and J shed 1 base, with 9 bases lying between them. The CDR3 DNA sequence: TGTGCCAGCAGTAGCAGGGTGAACACCGGGGAGCTGTTTTTT. The encoded protein is CASSSRVNTGELFF.